This is a list of T cell receptor beta chains from one sample in a study of metastatic and nonmetastatic thyroid tumors. TCRdb reassembled clones from the PCR reads with MiXCR. Of about 39,000 clones listed, 19% are singletons. Sequencing was carried out using blood. The origin of the receptors is a female donor with papillary thyroid cancer or a benign thyroid nodule (not recorded which). Some clones in this sample may be carry-over from other donors' samples. CDR3s include the opening cysteine and the closing phenylalanine or tryptophan. D genes are given only for firm matches. Clone size, where shown, is once, few, many, or a class for clones that have expanded.

v_gene	d_gene	abundance	j_gene	CDR3nt	CDR3aa
TRBV7-2	TRBD1	many	TRBJ2-2	TGTGCCAGCAGCCCCTGGACAGGTTTGCCCGGGGAGCTGTTTTTT	CASSPWTGLPGELFF
TRBV5-1	TRBD2	many	TRBJ2-2	TGCGCCAGCAGCCCAAAGAAGACTAGCGGGAGAGCCACCGGGGAGCTGTTTTTT	CASSPKKTSGRATGELFF
TRBV12-3/TRBV12-4	-	many	TRBJ1-1	TGTGCCAGCAGCACCGGCTTGAACACTGAAGCTTTCTTT	CASSTGLNTEAFF
TRBV5-1	-	-	TRBJ2-7	TGCGCCAGCAGCCGGGACGGATACTACGAGCAGTACTTC	CASSRDGYYEQYF
TRBV6-6	-	many	TRBJ2-3	TGTGCCAGCAGTTACACCACAGATACGCAGTATTTT	CASSYTTDTQYF
TRBV25-1	-	-	TRBJ2-7	TGTGCCATCAGTGAATTTGGCATAGCCTACGAGCAGTACTTC	CAISEFGIAYEQYF
TRBV27	-	few	TRBJ1-2	TGTGCCAGCAGTTTATCTGGGTTGGACGGCTACGCATTC	CASSLSGLDGYAF
TRBV10-3	-	many	TRBJ2-7	TGTGCCATCAGTGAGTCGGACAGTAGCTCCTACGAGCAGTACTTC	CAISESDSSSYEQYF
TRBV20-1	-	-	TRBJ1-6	TGCAGTGCCCCATTGGACAGAACGGGTTCACCCCTCCACTTT	CSAPLDRTGSPLHF
TRBV7-2	TRBD1	many	TRBJ1-1	TGTGCCAGCAGCCTCGGACAGGAAGGCACTGAAGCTTTCTTT	CASSLGQEGTEAFF
TRBV5-4	-	many	TRBJ2-7	TGTGCCAGCAGCTCCCGACAGGGACTTACCTACGAGCAGTACTTC	CASSSRQGLTYEQYF
TRBV28	TRBD2	-	TRBJ2-7	TGTGCCAGCAGACCACCCTCCGGGACTAGCGGGCCCTCATCCTACGAGCAGTACTTC	CASRPPSGTSGPSSYEQYF
TRBV5-1	-	many	TRBJ1-2	TGCGCCAGCAGCCGGACAGCTACCACTAACTATGGCTACACCTTC	CASSRTATTNYGYTF
TRBV6-5	TRBD1	-	TRBJ1-2	TGTGCCAGCAGTTACAAGGACAGGGTCTTGAATGGCTACACCTTC	CASSYKDRVLNGYTF
TRBV9	-	once	TRBJ2-1	TGTGCCAGCAGCGGGGGCGAGACTTACGCCAATGAGCAGTTCTTC	CASSGGETYANEQFF
TRBV6-2/TRBV6-3	-	-	TRBJ2-7	TGTGCCAGCAGCTACCACGTGGCGTACGAGCAGTACTTC	CASSYHVAYEQYF
TRBV14	-	-	TRBJ1-2	TGTGCCAGCAGCCAAGGGACTTCAAGGGGCTATGGCCACACCTTC	CASSQGTSRGYGHTF
TRBV20-1	-	many	TRBJ1-2	TGCAGTGCTACGATTCACTATGGCTACACCTTC	CSATIHYGYTF
TRBV27	-	many	TRBJ2-7	TGTGCCAGCAGTCGAGGAACCACCGGGGCCGAGCAGTACTTC	CASSRGTTGAEQYF
TRBV12-3/TRBV12-4	-	few	TRBJ2-2	TGTGCCAGCAGGCTATCGGGGGCCGACGTGGAGCTGTTTTTT	CASRLSGADVELFF
TRBV7-2	TRBD1	many	TRBJ2-7	TGTGCCAGCAGCCCTGGGACAGACTACGAGCAGTACTTC	CASSPGTDYEQYF
TRBV11-2	-	many	TRBJ2-5	TGTGCCAGCAGCTTAAAAGAGACCCAGTACTTC	CASSLKETQYF
TRBV2	TRBD2	many	TRBJ2-2	TGTGCCAGCGTTCGGGACAGGGCTAGCGGGAGGGGGGCCGGGGAGCTGTTTTTT	CASVRDRASGRGAGELFF
TRBV2	-	many	TRBJ2-7	TGTGCCAGCAGTACTCTGGGAAACGAGCAGTACTTC	CASSTLGNEQYF
TRBV28	-	few	TRBJ2-7	TGTGCCAGCAGTTCCTATACCGGGGACACGAGCTCCTACGAGCAGTACTTC	CASSSYTGDTSSYEQYF
TRBV20-1	-	many	TRBJ1-1	TGCAGTGCCTTAGAGGGGGGGAACACTGAAGCTTTCTTT	CSALEGGNTEAFF
TRBV29-1	-	many	TRBJ1-1	TGCAGCGTTGACCTCCCGGGGGGAGGCACTGAAGCTTTCTTT	CSVDLPGGGTEAFF
TRBV6-2/TRBV6-3	-	few	TRBJ2-5	TGTGCCAGCAGTTTGAAAGAGGTGGGGGAGACCCAGTACTTC	CASSLKEVGETQYF
TRBV7-6	-	many	TRBJ2-2	TGTGCCAGCAGCTTACTGGACAGTAAAGCCGGGGAGCTGTTTTTT	CASSLLDSKAGELFF
TRBV6-1	-	medium-sized	TRBJ2-7	TGTGCCAGCAACCTGGACCCGGTGAGGGAGCAGTACTTC	CASNLDPVREQYF
TRBV2	-	many	TRBJ2-7	TGTGCCAGCAGTGAATTCCACAGTCCCCAGGGGGAGCAGTACTTC	CASSEFHSPQGEQYF
TRBV28	-	many	TRBJ1-5	TGTGCCTTCAGGGTCAGGCGACAGCCCCAGCATTTT	CAFRVRRQPQHF
TRBV6-2/TRBV6-3	-	few	TRBJ2-1	TGTGCCAGCAGTTACTCCACAGGGCGTAATGAGCAGTTCTTC	CASSYSTGRNEQFF
TRBV10-3	-	-	TRBJ2-5	TGTGCCATCAGTGAAGGTCAATGTTCAGAGACCCAGTACTTC	CAISEGQCSETQYF
TRBV6-2/TRBV6-3	-	few	TRBJ1-2	TGTGCCAGCAGTACCGGACCGGTTGGCTACACCTTC	CASSTGPVGYTF
TRBV12-3/TRBV12-4	-	many	TRBJ1-4	TGTGCCAGCAGTTTTCGGGAAGGAGGTGAAAAACTGTTTTTT	CASSFREGGEKLFF
TRBV5-1	TRBD2	many	TRBJ2-1	TGCGCCAGCAGCCCTGGACTAGCGGTTTACAATGAGCAGTTCTTC	CASSPGLAVYNEQFF
TRBV28	-	few	TRBJ1-2	TGTGCCAGCAGTTCGAACGGAGGTTATGGCTATGGCTACACCTTC	CASSSNGGYGYGYTF
TRBV28	-	many	TRBJ2-7	TGTGCCAGCACCACTGGGGGGTCCAGCTCCTACGAGCAGTACTTC	CASTTGGSSSYEQYF
TRBV28	TRBD2	-	TRBJ2-1	TGTGCCAGCAGCCCAGGTCGTCGGGAGGACTTCTATGAGCAGTTCTTC	CASSPGRREDFYEQFF
TRBV28	-	-	TRBJ1-1	TGTGCCACCGAGACTGGAGTCACCCTGAACACTGAAGCTTTCTTT	CATETGVTLNTEAFF
TRBV19	-	many	TRBJ2-7	TGTGCCAGTGGCAGAGAATACGAGCAGTACTTC	CASGREYEQYF
TRBV20-1	TRBD2	many	TRBJ2-7	TGCAGTGCCGCAACCGGGACTATGGCCTACGAGCAGTACTTC	CSAATGTMAYEQYF
TRBV12-3/TRBV12-4	-	few	TRBJ2-5	TGTGCCAGCAGTTCAAACAGGGAGGGGGAGACCCAGTACTTC	CASSSNREGETQYF
TRBV5-1	-	many	TRBJ2-7	TGCGCCAGCAGCTTGAAGGGGGGCGAGAGCTCCTACGAGCAGTACTTC	CASSLKGGESSYEQYF
TRBV10-3	TRBD1	few	TRBJ1-4	TGTGCCATCATAGAGGAGACAGGGGCAGTTAGAAAACTGTTTTTT	CAIIEETGAVRKLFF
TRBV20-1	TRBD2	-	TRBJ2-3	TGCAGTGCTTCAGCGGGAGAGGAGACAGATACGCAGTATTTT	CSASAGEETDTQYF
TRBV6-1	-	medium-sized	TRBJ2-7	TGTGCCAGCACTCCGGGGGCAGGGGCTTCCTACGAGCAGTACTTC	CASTPGAGASYEQYF
TRBV9	TRBD1	many	TRBJ2-1	TGTGCCAGCAGTTCGACTCCAGGGGGTGAGCAGTTCTTC	CASSSTPGGEQFF